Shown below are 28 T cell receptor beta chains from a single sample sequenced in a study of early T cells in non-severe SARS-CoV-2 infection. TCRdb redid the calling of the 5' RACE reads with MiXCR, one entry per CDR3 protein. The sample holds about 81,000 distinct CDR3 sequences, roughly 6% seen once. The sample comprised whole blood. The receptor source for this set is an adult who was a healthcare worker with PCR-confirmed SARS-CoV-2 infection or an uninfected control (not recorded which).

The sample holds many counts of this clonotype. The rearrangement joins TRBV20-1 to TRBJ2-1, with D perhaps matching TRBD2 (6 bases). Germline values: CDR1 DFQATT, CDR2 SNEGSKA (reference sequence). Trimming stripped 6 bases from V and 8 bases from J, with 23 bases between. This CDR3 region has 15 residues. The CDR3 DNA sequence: TGCAGTGCGGGGGGACTGGGACCACCTAGGGATGAGCAGTTCTTC. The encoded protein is CSAGGLGPPRDEQFF.

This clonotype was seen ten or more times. For the CDR3, the DNA is TGTGCCAGCAGCTTAGCCGACAGCACAAATTCACCCCTCCACTTT. This codes for CASSLADSTNSPLHF. The chain has TRBV7-2 and TRBJ1-6; D is perhaps TRBD1 (5 bases). Trimming took 0 bases from V and 7 from J, leaving 10 bases between them. CDR1 is SGHTA, CDR2 FQGNSA, per germline. CDR3 length: 15 amino acids.

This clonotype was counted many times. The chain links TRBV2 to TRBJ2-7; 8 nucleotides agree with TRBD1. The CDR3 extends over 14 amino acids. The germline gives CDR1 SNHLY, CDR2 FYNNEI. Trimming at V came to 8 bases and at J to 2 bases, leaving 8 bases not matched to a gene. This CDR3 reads CASGTTGDPYEQYF. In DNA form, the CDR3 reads TGTGCCAGCGGAACGACAGGGGACCCCTACGAGCAGTACTTC.

The CDR3 spells CSARTGPVEQFF. The DNA of the CDR3 is TGCAGCGCCCGGACAGGACCGGTTGAGCAGTTCTTC. The chain couples TRBV29-1 to TRBJ2-1; 7 bases are shared with TRBD1. The CDR3 covers 12 residues. Per germline, CDR1 SQVTM and CDR2 ANQGSEA. J gave up 9 bases and V 7 bases, and 9 bases lay outside the gene matches.

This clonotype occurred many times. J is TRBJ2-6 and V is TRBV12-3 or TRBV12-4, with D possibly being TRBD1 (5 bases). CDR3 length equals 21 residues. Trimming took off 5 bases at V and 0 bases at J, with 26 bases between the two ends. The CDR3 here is CASSKVLTGQGFSSGANVLTF. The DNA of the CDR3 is TGTGCCAGCAGTAAAGTTCTCACCGGGCAGGGTTTTAGCTCTGGGGCCAACGTCCTGACTTTC.

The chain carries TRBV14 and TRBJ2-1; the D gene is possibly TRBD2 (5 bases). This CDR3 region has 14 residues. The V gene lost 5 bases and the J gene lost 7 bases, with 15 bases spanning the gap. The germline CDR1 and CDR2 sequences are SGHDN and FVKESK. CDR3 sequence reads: CASSFSVALNEQFF. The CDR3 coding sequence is TGTGCCAGCAGCTTCAGCGTAGCGTTGAATGAGCAGTTCTTC.

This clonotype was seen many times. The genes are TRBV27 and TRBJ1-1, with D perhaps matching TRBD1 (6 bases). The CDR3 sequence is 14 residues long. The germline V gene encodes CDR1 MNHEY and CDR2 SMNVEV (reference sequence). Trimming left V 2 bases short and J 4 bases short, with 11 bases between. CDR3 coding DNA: TGTGCCAGCAGTTTAGGGACAAAAGGCACTGAAGCTTTCTTT. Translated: CASSLGTKGTEAFF.

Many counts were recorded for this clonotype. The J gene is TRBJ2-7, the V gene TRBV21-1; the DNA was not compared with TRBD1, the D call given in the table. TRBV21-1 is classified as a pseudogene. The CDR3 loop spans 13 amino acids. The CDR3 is CASSTLQGHEQYF. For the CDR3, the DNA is TGTGCCAGCAGCACCTTACAGGGGCACGAGCAGTACTTC.

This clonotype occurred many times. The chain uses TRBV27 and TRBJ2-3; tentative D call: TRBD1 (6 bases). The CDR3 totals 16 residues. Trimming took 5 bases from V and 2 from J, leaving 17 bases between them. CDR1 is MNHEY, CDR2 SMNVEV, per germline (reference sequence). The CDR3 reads CASSRGGFSDTDTQYF. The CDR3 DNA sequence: TGTGCCAGCAGTAGAGGGGGTTTCTCGGACACAGATACGCAGTATTTT.

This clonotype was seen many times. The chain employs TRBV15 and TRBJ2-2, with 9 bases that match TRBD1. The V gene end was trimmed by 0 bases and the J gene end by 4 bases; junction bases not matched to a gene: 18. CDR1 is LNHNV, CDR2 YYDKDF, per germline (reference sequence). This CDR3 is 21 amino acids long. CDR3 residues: CATSRDITRRDRGLSTGELFF. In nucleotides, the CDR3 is TGTGCCACCAGCAGAGATATAACACGAAGAGACAGGGGGTTGTCCACCGGGGAGCTGTTTTTT.

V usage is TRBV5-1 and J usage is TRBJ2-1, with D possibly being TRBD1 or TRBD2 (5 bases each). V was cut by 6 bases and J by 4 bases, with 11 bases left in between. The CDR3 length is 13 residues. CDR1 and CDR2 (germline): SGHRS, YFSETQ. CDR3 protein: CASNPGSYNEQFF. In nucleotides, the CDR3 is TGCGCCAGCAACCCAGGGAGTTACAATGAGCAGTTCTTC.

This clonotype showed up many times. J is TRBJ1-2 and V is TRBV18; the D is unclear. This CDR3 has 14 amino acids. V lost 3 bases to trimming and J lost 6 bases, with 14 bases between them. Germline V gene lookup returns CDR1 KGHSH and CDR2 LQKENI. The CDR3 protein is CASSPTNQNNGYTF. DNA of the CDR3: TGTGCCAGCTCACCGACAAACCAAAACAATGGCTACACCTTC.

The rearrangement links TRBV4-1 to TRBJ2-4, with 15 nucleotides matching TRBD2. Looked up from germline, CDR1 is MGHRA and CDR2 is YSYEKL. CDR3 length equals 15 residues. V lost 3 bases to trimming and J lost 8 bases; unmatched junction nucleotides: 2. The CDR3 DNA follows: TGCGCCAGCAGCCAGGGACTAGCGGGGGGTTACATTCAGTACTTC. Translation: CASSQGLAGGYIQYF.

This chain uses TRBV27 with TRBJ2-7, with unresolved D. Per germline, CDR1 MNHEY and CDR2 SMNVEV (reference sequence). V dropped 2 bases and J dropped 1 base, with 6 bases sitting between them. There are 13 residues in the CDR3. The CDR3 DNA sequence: TGTGCCAGCAGTTTACGGGTATCCTACGAGCAGTACTTC. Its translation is CASSLRVSYEQYF.

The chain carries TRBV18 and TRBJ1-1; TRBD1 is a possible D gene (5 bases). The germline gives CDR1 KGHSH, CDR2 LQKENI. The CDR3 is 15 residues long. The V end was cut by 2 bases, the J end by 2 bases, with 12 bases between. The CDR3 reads CASSPRGHQNTEAFF. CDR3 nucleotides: TGTGCCAGCTCACCAAGGGGCCACCAAAACACTGAAGCTTTCTTT.

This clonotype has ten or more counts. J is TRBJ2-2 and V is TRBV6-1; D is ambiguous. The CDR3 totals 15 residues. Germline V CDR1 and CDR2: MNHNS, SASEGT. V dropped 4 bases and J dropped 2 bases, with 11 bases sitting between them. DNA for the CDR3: TGTGCCAGCAGTGTTCAGACGCGTAACACCGGGGAGCTGTTTTTT. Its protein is CASSVQTRNTGELFF.

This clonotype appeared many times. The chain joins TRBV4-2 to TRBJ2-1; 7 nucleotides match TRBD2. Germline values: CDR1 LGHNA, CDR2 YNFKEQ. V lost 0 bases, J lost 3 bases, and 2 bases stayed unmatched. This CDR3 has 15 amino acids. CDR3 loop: CASSQEGGDYNEQFF. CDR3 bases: TGTGCCAGCAGCCAAGAGGGGGGGGACTACAATGAGCAGTTCTTC.

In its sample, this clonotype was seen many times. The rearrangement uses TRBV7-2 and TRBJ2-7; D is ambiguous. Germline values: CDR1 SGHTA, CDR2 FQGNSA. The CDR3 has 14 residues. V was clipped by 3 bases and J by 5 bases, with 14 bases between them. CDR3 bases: TGTGCCAGCAGCTTGGGTCGGTTTCGGAACGAGCAGTACTTC. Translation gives CASSLGRFRNEQYF.

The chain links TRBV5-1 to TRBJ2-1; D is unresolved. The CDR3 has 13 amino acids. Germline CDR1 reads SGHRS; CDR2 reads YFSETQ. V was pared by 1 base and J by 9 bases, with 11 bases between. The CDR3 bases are TGCGCCAGCAGCTTGATAAGGGTCGGTGAGCAGTTCTTC. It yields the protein CASSLIRVGEQFF.

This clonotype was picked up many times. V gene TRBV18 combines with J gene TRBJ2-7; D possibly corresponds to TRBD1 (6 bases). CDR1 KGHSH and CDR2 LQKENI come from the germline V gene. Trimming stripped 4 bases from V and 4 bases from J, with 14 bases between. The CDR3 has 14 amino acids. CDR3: CASSLPDRVYEQYF. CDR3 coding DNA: TGTGCCAGCTCACTCCCGGACAGAGTTTACGAGCAGTACTTC.

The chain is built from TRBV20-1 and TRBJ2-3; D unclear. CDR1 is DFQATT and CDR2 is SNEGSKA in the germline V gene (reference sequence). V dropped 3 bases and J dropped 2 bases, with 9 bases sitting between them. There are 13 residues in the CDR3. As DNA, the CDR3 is TGCAGTGCTAGGCCCCGCGACACAGATACGCAGTATTTT. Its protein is CSARPRDTDTQYF.

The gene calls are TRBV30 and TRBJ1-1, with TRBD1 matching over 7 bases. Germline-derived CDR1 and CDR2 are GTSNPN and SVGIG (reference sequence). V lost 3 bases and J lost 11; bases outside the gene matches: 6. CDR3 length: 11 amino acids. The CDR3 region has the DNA TGTGCCTGGAGGACAGGGCGAGCGGCTTTCTTT. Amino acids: CAWRTGRAAFF.

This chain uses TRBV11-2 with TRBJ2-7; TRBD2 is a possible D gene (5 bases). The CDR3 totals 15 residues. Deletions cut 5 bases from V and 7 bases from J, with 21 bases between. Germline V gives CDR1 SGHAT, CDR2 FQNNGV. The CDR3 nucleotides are TGTGCCAGCAGCCCACTCGGAGGTCGAGGAAATGAGCAGTACTTC. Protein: CASSPLGGRGNEQYF.

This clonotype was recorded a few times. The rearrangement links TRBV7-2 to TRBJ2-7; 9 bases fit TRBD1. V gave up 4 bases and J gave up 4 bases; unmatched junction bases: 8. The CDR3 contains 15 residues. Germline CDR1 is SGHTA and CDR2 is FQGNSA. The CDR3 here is CASSSQGQGPYEQYF. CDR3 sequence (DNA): TGTGCCAGCAGCTCCCAGGGACAGGGACCTTACGAGCAGTACTTC.

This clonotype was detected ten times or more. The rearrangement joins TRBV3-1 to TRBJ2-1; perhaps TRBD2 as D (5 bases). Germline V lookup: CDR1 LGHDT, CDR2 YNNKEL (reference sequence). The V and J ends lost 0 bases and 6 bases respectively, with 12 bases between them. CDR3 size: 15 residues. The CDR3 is CASSQEEIRGNEQFF. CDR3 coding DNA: TGTGCCAGCAGCCAAGAAGAGATACGGGGCAATGAGCAGTTCTTC.

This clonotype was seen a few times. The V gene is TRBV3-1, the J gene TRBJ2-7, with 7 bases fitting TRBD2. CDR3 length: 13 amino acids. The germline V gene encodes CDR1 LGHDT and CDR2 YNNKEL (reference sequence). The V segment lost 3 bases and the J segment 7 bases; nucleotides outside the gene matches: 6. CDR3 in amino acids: CASSHRDYIEQYF. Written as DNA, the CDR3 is TGTGCCAGCAGCCACCGGGACTATATTGAGCAGTACTTC.

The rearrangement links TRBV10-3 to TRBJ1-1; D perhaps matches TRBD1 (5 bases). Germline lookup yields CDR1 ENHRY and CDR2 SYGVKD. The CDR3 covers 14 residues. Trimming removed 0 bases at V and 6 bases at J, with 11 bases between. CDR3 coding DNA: TGTGCCATCAGTGAGTCAGGGGCGAGGGCTGAAGCTTTCTTT. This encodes CAISESGARAEAFF.

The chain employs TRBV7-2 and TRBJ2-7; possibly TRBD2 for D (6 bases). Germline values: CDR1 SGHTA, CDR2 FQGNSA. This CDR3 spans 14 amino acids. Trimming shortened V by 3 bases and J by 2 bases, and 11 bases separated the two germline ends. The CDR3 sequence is CASSFAGKTYEQYF. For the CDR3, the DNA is TGTGCCAGCAGCTTCGCGGGAAAGACCTACGAGCAGTACTTC.